The present T cell receptor beta chain was sequenced within a study of blood T cell repertoires in COVID-19. Clones were sequenced by immunoSEQ multiplex PCR, and TCRdb holds only the in-frame ones, with some missing. The data contain hundreds of thousands of clones, approximately 90% of them singletons. CDR1 MDHEN and CDR2 SYDVKM come from the germline V gene. The CDR3 has 15 residues. J was trimmed by 4 bases and V by 4 bases; bases with no gene match: 9. This clone was recorded only once. The specimen sequenced was PBMCs or T cells enriched from blood (not recorded which). The sequence came from a man in his fifties or sixties who had been exposed to COVID-19. The rearrangement links TRBV28 to TRBJ1-2; TRBD1 aligns across 7 bases. CDR3 amino acids: CASSSFTGESYGYTF. The CDR3, as DNA: TGTGCCAGCAGTTCCTTCACAGGGGAGTCCTATGGCTACACCTTC.